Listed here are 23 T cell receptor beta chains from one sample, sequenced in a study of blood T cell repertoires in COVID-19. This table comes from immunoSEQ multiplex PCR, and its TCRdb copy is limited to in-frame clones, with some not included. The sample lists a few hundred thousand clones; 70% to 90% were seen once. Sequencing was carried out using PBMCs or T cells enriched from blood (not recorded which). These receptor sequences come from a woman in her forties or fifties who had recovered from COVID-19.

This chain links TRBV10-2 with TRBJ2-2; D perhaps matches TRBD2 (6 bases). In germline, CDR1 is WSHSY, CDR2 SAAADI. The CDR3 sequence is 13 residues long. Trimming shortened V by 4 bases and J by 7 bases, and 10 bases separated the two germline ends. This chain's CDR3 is CASSGGVGGELFF. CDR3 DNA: TGCGCCAGCAGTGGGGGGGTCGGCGGGGAGCTGTTTTTT.

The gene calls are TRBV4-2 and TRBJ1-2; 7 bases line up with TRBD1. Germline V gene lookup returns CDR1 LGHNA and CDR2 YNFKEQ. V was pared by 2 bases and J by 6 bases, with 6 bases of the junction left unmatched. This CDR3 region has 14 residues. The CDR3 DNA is TGTGCCAGCAGCCAACAGGGGGGCAGCAATGGCTACACCTTC. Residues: CASSQQGGSNGYTF.

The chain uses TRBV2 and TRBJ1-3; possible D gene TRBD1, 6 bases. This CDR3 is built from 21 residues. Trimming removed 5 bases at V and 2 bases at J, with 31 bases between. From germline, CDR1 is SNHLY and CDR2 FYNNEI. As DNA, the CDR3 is TGTGCCAGCAGTACACACTCGACAGGAATTGATCCCTCACCCCCTGGAAACACCATATATTTT. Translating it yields CASSTHSTGIDPSPPGNTIYF.

Here the CDR3 DNA reads TGTGCCAGCAGTTTTTGGGGCGGCTACACCTTC. It translates to CASSFWGGYTF. This chain uses TRBV28 with TRBJ1-2, with D perhaps TRBD1 (5 bases). Per the germline V gene, CDR1 is MDHEN and CDR2 is SYDVKM. This CDR3 comprises 11 residues. V lost 3 bases and J 8 bases, leaving 7 bases between the germline ends.

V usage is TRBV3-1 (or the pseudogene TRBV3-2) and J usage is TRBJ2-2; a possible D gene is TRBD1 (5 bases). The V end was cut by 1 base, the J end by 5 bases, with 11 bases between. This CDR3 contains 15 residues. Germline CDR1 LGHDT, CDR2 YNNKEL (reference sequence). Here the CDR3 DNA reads TGTGCCAGCAGCCAAGCAGGGTATGGGACCGGGGAGCTGTTTTTT. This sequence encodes CASSQAGYGTGELFF.

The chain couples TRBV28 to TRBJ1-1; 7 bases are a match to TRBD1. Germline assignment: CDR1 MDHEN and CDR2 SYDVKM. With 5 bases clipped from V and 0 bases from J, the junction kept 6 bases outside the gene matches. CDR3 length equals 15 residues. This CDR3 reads CASSLGQPMNTEAFF. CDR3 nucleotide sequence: TGTGCCAGCAGTCTGGGACAGCCCATGAACACTGAAGCTTTCTTT.

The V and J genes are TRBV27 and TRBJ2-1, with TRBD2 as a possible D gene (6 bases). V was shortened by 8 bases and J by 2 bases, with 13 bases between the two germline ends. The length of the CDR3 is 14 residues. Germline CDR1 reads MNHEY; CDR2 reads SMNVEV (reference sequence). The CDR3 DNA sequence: TGTGCCAGCTCCCATGGAGGGCCCTACAATGAGCAGTTCTTC. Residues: CASSHGGPYNEQFF.

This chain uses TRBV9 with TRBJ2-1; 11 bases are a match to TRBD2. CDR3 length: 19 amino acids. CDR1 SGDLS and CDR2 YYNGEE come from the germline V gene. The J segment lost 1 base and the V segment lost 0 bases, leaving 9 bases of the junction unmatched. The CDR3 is CASSVGWGASGRSYNEQFF. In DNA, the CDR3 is TGTGCCAGCAGCGTAGGATGGGGGGCTAGCGGGAGGTCCTACAATGAGCAGTTCTTC.

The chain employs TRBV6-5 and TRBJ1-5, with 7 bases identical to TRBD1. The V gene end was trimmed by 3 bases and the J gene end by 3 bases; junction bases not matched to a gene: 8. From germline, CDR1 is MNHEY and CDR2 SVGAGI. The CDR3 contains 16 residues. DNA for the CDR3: TGTGCCAGCAGTTATAGGAAGGGGGCTTACAATCAGCCCCAGCATTTT. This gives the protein CASSYRKGAYNQPQHF.

The CDR3 is CASSLTGTISYNEQFF. The CDR3 DNA is TGTGCCAGCAGTTTGACCGGGACAATCTCCTACAATGAGCAGTTCTTC. The rearrangement uses TRBV28 and TRBJ2-1; D possibly corresponds to TRBD1 (6 bases). The germline gives CDR1 MDHEN, CDR2 SYDVKM. The CDR3 has 16 amino acids. V was clipped by 3 bases and J by 0 bases, with 12 bases between them.

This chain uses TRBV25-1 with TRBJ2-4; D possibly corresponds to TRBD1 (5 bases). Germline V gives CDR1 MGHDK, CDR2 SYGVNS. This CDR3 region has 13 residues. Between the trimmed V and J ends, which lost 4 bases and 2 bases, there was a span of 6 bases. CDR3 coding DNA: TGTGCCAGCAGTGCAGGGTCCAAAAACATTCAGTACTTC. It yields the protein CASSAGSKNIQYF.

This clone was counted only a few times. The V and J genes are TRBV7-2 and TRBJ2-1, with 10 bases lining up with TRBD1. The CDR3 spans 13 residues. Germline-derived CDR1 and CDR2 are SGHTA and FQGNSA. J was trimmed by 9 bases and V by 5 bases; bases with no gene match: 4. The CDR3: CASSPRQGAEQFF. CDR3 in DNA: TGTGCCAGCAGCCCGAGACAGGGGGCTGAGCAGTTCTTC.

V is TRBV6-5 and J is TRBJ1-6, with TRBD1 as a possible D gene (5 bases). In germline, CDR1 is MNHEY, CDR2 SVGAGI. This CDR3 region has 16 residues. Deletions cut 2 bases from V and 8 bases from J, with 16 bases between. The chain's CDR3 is CASSYSVGLIYSPLHF. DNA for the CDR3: TGTGCCAGCAGTTACAGTGTGGGGCTTATTTATTCACCCCTCCACTTT.

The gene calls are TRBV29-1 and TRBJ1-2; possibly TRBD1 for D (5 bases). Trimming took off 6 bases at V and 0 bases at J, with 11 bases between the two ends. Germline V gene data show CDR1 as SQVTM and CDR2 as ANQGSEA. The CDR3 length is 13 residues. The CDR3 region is CSVGWGANYGYTF. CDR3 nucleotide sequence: TGCAGCGTCGGCTGGGGGGCTAACTATGGCTACACCTTC.

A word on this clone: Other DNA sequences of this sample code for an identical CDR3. The CDR3, as DNA: TGTGCCAGCACCTTAGGACAGGGAAACACTGAAGCTTTCTTT. Residues: CASTLGQGNTEAFF. This chain uses TRBV6-5 with TRBJ1-1; 8 bases fit TRBD1. The junction had 6 bases not matched to a gene; V was cut back by 7 bases and J by 2 bases. Germline lookup yields CDR1 MNHEY and CDR2 SVGAGI. The CDR3 extends over 14 amino acids.

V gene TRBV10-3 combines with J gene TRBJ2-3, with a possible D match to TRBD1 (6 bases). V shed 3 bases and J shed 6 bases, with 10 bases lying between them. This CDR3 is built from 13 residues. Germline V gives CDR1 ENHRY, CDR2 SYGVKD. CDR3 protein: CAISEQGRDTQYF. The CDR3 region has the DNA TGTGCCATCAGTGAACAGGGAAGGGATACGCAGTATTTT.

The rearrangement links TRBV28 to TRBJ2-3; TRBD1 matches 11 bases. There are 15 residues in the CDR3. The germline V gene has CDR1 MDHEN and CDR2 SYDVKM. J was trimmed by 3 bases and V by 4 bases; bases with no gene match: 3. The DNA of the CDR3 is TGTGCCAGCAGTTCGGGACAGGGGGGGACAGATACGCAGTATTTT. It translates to CASSSGQGGTDTQYF.

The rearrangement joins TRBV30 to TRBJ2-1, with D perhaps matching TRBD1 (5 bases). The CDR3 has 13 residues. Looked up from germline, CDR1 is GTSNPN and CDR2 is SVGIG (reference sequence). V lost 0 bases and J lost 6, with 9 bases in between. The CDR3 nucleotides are TGTGCCTGGAGTGTACAGGTACCCAATGAGCAGTTCTTC. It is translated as CAWSVQVPNEQFF.

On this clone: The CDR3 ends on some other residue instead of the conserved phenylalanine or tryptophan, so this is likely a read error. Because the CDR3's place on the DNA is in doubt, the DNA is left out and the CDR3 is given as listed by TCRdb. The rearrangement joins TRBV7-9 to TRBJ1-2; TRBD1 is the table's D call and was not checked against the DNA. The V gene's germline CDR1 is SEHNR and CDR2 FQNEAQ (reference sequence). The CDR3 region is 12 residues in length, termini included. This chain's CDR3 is CASSSGQGRSTC.

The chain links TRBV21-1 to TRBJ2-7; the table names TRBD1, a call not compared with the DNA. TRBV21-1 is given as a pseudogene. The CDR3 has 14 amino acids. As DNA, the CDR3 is TGTGCCAGCAGCAAAGTTACAGAAACCTACGAGCAGTACTTC. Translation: CASSKVTETYEQYF.

The CDR3 loop reads CASSLSVGSGGPGTGELFF. For the CDR3, the DNA is TGTGCCAGCAGCTTAAGCGTAGGATCGGGAGGGCCTGGCACCGGGGAGCTGTTTTTT. This chain links TRBV7-3 with TRBJ2-2, with 8 bases lining up with TRBD2. This CDR3 is built from 19 residues. The germline gives CDR1 SGHTA, CDR2 FQGTGA. The V and J ends lost 1 base and 4 bases, in that order; junction bases with no gene match: 14.

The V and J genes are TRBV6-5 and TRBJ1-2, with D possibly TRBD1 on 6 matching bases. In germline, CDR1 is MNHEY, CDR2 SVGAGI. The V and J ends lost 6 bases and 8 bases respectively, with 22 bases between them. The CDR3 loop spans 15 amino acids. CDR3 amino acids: CASRVDPGVLVGYTF. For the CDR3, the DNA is TGTGCCAGCAGAGTTGACCCAGGGGTGTTAGTCGGCTACACCTTC.

CDR3 in amino acids: CSVPGQGYAEAFF. The CDR3, as DNA: TGCAGCGTCCCCGGACAGGGGTACGCTGAAGCTTTCTTT. The J gene is TRBJ1-1, the V gene TRBV29-1, with 9 bases lining up with TRBD1. The CDR3 spans 13 residues. Per germline, CDR1 SQVTM and CDR2 ANQGSEA. V lost 6 bases to trimming and J lost 6 bases; unmatched junction nucleotides: 8.